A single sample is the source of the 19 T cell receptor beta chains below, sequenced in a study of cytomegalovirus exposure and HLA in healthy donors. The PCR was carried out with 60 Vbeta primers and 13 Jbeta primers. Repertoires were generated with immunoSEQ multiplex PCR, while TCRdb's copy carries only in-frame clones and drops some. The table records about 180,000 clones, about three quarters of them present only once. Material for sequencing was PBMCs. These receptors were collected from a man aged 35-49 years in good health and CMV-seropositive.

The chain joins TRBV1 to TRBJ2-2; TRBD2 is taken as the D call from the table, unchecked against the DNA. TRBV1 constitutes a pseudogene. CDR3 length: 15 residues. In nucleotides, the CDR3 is TGCACCAGCAGCCAAGGAGGGAACGACACCGGGGAGCTGTTTTTT. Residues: CTSSQGGNDTGELFF.

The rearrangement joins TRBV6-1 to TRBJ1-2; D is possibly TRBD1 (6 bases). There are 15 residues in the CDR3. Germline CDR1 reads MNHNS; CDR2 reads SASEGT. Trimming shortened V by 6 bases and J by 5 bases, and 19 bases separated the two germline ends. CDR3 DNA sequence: TGTGCCAGCAGGCCCCTTTCGACAGGCCCTTATGGCTACACCTTC. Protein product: CASRPLSTGPYGYTF.

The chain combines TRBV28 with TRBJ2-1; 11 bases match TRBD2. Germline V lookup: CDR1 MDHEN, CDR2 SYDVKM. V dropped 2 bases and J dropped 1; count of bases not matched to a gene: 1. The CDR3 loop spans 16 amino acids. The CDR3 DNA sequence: TGTGCCAGCAGTTTACTAGCGGGAGGATCCTACAATGAGCAGTTCTTC. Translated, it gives CASSLLAGGSYNEQFF.

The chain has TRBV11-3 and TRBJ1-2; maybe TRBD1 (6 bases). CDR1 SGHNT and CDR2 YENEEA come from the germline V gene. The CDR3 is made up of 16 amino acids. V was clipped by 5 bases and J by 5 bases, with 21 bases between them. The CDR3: CASSDTGRGDPYGYTF. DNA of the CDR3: TGTGCCAGCAGCGATACAGGGCGGGGGGACCCTTATGGCTACACCTTC. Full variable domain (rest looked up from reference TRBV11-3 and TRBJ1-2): EAGVVQSPRYKIIEKKQPVAFWCNPISGHNTLYWYLQNLGQGPELLIRYENEEAVDDSQLPKDRFSAERLKGVDSTLKIQPAELGDSAVYLCASSDTGRGDPYGYTFGSGTRLTVV.

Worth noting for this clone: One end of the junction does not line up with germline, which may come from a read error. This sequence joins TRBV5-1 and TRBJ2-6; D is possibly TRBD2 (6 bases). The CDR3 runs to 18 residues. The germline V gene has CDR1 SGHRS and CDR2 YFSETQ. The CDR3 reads CASFGPAGHQGGANGLTF. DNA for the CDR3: TGCGCCAGCTTCGGGCCAGCGGGCCACCAAGGTGGGGCCAACGGCCTGACTTTC.

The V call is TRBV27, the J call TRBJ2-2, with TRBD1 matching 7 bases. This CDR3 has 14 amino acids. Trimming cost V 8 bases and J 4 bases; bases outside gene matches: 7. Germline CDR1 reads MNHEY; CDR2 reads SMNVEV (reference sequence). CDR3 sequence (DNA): TGTGCCAGCGCGACAGGGTCGGGCACCGGGGAGCTGTTTTTT. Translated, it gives CASATGSGTGELFF.

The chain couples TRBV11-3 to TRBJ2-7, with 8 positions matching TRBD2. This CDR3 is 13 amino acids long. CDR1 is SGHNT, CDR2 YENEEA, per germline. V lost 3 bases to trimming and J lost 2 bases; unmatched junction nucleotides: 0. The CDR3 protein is CASSLGLAYEQYF. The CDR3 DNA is TGTGCCAGCAGCTTGGGACTAGCCTACGAGCAGTACTTC. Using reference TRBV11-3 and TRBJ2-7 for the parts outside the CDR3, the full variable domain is EAGVVQSPRYKIIEKKQPVAFWCNPISGHNTLYWYLQNLGQGPELLIRYENEEAVDDSQLPKDRFSAERLKGVDSTLKIQPAELGDSAVYLCASSLGLAYEQYFGPGTRLTVT.

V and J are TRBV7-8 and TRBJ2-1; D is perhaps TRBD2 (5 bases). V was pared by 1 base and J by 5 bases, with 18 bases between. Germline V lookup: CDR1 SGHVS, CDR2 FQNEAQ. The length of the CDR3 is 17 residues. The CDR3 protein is CASSLDKGAWLHNEQFF. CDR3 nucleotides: TGTGCCAGCAGCTTAGATAAGGGAGCTTGGTTACACAATGAGCAGTTCTTC. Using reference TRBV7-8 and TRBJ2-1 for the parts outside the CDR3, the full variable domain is GAGVSQSPRYKVAKRGQDVALRCDPISGHVSLFWYQQALGQGPEFLTYFQNEAQLDKSGLPSDRFFAERPEGSVSTLKIQRTQQEDSAVYLCASSLDKGAWLHNEQFFGPGTRLTVL.

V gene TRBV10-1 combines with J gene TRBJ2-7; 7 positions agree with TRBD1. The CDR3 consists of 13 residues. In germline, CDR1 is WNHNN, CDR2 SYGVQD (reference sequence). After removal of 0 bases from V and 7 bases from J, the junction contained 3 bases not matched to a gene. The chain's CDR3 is CASSESVDREQYF. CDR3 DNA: TGCGCCAGCAGTGAGTCGGTGGACAGGGAGCAGTACTTC.

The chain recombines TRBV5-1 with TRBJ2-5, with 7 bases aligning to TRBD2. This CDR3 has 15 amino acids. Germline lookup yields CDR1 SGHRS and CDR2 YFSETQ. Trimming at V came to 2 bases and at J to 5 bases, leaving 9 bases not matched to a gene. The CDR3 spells CASSFGAGVDETQYF. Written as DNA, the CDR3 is TGCGCCAGCAGCTTTGGCGCGGGAGTCGACGAGACCCAGTACTTC.

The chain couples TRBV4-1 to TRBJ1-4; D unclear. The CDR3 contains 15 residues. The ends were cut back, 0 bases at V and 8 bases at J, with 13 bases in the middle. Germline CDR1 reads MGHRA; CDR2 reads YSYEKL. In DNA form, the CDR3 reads TGCGCCAGCAGCCAAGAAAGGGCCGGAGGGGAAAAACTGTTTTTT. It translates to CASSQERAGGEKLFF.

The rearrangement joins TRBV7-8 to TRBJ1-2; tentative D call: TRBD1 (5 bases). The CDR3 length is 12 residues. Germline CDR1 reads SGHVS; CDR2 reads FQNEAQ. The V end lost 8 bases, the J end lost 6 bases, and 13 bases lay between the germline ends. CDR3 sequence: CASLDRADGYTF. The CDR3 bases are TGTGCCAGCCTAGACAGAGCAGATGGCTACACCTTC.

CDR3 DNA sequence: TGTGCCTGGAGTGGGGGGAGGGGGTCCTACAATGAGCAGTTCTTC. It is translated as CAWSGGRGSYNEQFF. This chain connects TRBV30 to TRBJ2-1, with a weak D call TRBD2 (7 bases). This CDR3 spans 15 amino acids. Germline V gene lookup returns CDR1 GTSNPN and CDR2 SVGIG (reference sequence). V lost 1 base and J lost 1, with 11 bases in between.

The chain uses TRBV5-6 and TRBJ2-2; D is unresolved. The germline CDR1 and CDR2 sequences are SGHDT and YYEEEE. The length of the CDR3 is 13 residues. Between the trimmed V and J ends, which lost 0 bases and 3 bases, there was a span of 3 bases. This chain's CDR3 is CASSLGDTGELFF. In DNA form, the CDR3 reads TGTGCCAGCAGCTTGGGAGACACCGGGGAGCTGTTTTTT.

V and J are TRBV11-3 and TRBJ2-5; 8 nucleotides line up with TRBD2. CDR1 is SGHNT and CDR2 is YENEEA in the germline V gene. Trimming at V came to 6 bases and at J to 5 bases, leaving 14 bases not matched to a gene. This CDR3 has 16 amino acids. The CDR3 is CASSPKVLAGGETQYF. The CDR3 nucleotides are TGTGCCAGCAGTCCTAAAGTCCTTGCGGGAGGCGAGACCCAGTACTTC.

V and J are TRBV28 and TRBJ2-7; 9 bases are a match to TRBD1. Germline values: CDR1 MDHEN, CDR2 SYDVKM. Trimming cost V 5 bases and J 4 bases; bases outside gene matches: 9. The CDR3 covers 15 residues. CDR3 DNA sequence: TGTGCCAGCAGTCCATCGGGACAGGGAGGGTACGAGCAGTACTTC. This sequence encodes CASSPSGQGGYEQYF.

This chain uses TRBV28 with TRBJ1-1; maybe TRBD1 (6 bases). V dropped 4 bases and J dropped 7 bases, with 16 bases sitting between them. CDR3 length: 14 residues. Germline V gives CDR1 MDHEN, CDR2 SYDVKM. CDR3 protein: CASSWGGAANEAFF. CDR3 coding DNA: TGTGCCAGCAGTTGGGGGGGGGCGGCGAATGAAGCTTTCTTT.

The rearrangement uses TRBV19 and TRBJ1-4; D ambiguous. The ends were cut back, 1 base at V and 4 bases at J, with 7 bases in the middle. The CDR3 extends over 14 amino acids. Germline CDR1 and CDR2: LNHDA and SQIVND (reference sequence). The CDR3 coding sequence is TGTGCCAGTAGTATAGTCAGTTTTAATGAAAAACTGTTTTTT. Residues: CASSIVSFNEKLFF. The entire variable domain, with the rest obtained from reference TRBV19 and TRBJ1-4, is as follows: DGGITQSPKYLFRKEGQNVTLSCEQNLNHDAMYWYRQDPGQGLRLIYYSQIVNDFQKGDIAEGYSVSREKKESFPLTVTSAQKNPTAFYLCASSIVSFNEKLFFGSGTQLSVL.

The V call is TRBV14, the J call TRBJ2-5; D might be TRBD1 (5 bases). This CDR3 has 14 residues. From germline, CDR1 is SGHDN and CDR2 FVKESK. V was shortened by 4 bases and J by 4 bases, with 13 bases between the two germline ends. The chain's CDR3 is CASSLGRRGETQYF. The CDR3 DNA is TGTGCCAGCAGCCTGGGTCGAAGGGGAGAGACCCAGTACTTC.